This TCR beta chain was obtained from a study of low-dose radiotherapy and immunotherapy resistance in tumors. Study as a whole: Participants in Cohort 2 were given 1 Gy per fraction every two weeks, for 13 Gy over 26 weeks.

Priming of first-strand cDNA relied on TRAV- and TRBV-specific primers (covering alpha and beta chains). Using a constant-region primer together with a V-primer adapter, TCRs were subjected to 15 to 25 PCR cycles of amplification. In TCRdb, the reads were re-called with MiXCR into one record per CDR3 protein. This sample yields more than 90,000 distinct CDR3 sequences, of which less than 25% are seen a single time; 4.1% belongs to the top ten. This CDR3 has 16 amino acids. The germline gives CDR1 MNHEY, CDR2 SMNVEV (reference sequence). With 8 bases removed from V and 7 bases from J, the gap between germline ends came to 21 bases. Time point here: after trial treatment. The treatment was: LDRT plus nivolumab, ipilimumab, low-dose cyclophosphamide and aspirin (RACIN trial). Donors were administered nivolumab, ipilimumab, aspirin and low-dose cyclophosphamide, together with low-dose radiotherapy. This clonotype was seen repeatedly, ten times or more.

The gene calls are TRBV27 and TRBJ1-6, with D perhaps TRBD1 (6 bases). This receptor was taken from a male donor with prostate cancer. The material was PBMCs, obtained after low-dose radiotherapy plus immunotherapy. Written as DNA, the CDR3 is TGTGCCAGCCGCCGATTCACGGGAGGGGGGAATTCACCCCTCCACTTT. It yields the protein CASRRFTGGGNSPLHF.